This T cell receptor (beta chain) was sequenced during a study of cytomegalovirus exposure and HLA in healthy donors. Whole-study findings and limits: Three of the chains that were CMV-associated were confirmed in vitro to be specific for CMV antigens. Researchers left out some V segments, among them TRBV6-2 and TRBV6-3, as indistinguishable.

The CDR3 is 15 residues long. V shed 6 bases and J 5 bases; nucleotides not matched to a gene: 9. CDR1 and CDR2 from the germline V gene are MDHEN and SYDVKM. Donors were ostensibly healthy at sampling, although undocumented immune exposures were probable. PCR amplification relied on 60 Vbeta primers (plus 13 Jbeta primers). The assay was immunoSEQ multiplex PCR, and TCRdb's table has in-frame clones only and misses some. With tens of thousands of clones in the sample, the ten largest clones hold around 7.1%. About this clone itself: Its specificity is not known.

What was sequenced was PBMCs. V and J are TRBV28 and TRBJ1-1; 10 positions agree with TRBD1. The receptor comes from a woman between 40 and 50 years old in good health and CMV-seronegative. CDR3 nucleotide sequence: TGTGCCAGCAGCCTTGACAGGGGGCCGGGGACTGAAGCTTTCTTT. Amino acids: CASSLDRGPGTEAFF.